This T cell receptor beta chain appears in the sequencing data of a study of T cell clusters in autoimmune cytopenias. Across the study: Per sample, median TRB depth was around 51,000 reads, yielding a median roughly 2,000 distinct clonotypes.

Multiplex touch-down PCR amplified TRB using TRB-A and TRB-B pools in one tube. TCRdb reprocessed the multiplex PCR reads, with one entry per CDR3 protein and no DNA. This sample contains 11,000 or so distinct CDR3 sequences. This CDR3 region has 13 residues. CDR1 and CDR2 (germline): KGHSH, LQKENI. Each sample's input was around 250 ng genomic DNA, 38,000 or so genome equivalents. The same data also went into a second study, on T cell repertoires in aging, cancer and after chemotherapy. That paper notes: Loss of evenness, beyond lost richness, contributed to age-related TCR diversity decline in cancer patients.

The specimen sequenced was peripheral blood. This TCR was recovered from a human donor in good health. The gene calls are TRBV18 and TRBJ1-1; the TCRdb D gene call, TRBD1, has no DNA to confirm it. The CDR3: CASSPAQGFGAFF.